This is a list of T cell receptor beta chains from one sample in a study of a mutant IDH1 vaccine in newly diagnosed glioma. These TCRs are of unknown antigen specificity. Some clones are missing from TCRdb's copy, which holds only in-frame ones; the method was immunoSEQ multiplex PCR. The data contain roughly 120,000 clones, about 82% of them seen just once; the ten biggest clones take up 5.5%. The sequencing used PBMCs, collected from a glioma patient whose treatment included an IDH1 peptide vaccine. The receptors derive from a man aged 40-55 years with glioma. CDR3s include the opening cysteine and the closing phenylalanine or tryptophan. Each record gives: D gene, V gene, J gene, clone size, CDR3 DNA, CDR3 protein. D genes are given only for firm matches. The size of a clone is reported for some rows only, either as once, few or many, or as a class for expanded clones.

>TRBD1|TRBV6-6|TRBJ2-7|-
TGTGCCAGCAGTACAGGGGTCGAGCAGTACTTC
CASSTGVEQYF
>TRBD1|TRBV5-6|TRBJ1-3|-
TGTGCCAGCAGCTTGAGTCGGACAGGGTTGGCATCTGGAAACACCATATATTTT
CASSLSRTGLASGNTIYF
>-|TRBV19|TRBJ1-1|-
TGTGCCAGTAGTGTTACAGAGAACACTGAAGCTTTCTTT
CASSVTENTEAFF
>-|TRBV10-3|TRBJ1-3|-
TGTGCCATCAGTGAGTCGGGGGGCAGTGGAAACACCATATATTTT
CAISESGGSGNTIYF
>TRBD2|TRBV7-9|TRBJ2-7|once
TGTGCCAGCAGTTCGACTAGCCCAGACCTCTACGAGCAGTACTTC
CASSSTSPDLYEQYF
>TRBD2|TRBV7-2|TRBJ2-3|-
TGTGCCAGCTCAGGGACTAGCGGCCACACAGATACGCAGTATTTT
CASSGTSGHTDTQYF
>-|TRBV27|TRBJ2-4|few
TGTGCCAGCAGACGACGGCCTGATTATGAAAACATTCAGTACTTC
CASRRRPDYENIQYF
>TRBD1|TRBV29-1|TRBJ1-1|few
TGCAGCGTCTCGAGGGGGCCCACTGAAGCTTTCTTT
CSVSRGPTEAFF
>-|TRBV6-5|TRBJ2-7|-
TGTGCCAGCAGTTATATCGACAACCAGTACTTC
CASSYIDNQYF
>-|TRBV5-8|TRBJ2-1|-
TGTGCCAGCAGCTTGAGCGGAGGGGTGGATTGGTCCTACAATGAGCAGTTCTTC
CASSLSGGVDWSYNEQFF
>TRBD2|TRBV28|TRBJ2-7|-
TGTGCCAGCATCTATAGCGGGAGGGCCTACGAGCAGTACTTC
CASIYSGRAYEQYF
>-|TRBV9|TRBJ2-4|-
TGTGCCAGCAGCCCTTCGAGGGCGGCCGCCAAAAACATTCAGTACTTC
CASSPSRAAAKNIQYF
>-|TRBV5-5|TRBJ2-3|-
TGTGCCAGCAGCTTGGGTCTCGACTTGGGGGGAAGAGATACGCAGTATTTT
CASSLGLDLGGRDTQYF
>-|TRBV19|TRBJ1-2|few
TGTGCCAGTGGGCGGGGGGACTATGGCTACACCTTC
CASGRGDYGYTF
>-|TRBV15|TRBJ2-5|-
TGTGCCACCAGCAGAGATGCCTCCCCTCAAGAGACCCAGTACTTC
CATSRDASPQETQYF
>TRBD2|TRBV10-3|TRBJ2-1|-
TGTGCCATCAGTGAGAGGCCGGGACTAGCGGGAGCCGGTGAGCAGTTCTTC
CAISERPGLAGAGEQFF
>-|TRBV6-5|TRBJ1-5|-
TGTGCCAGCAGTTACTCGGAGGGGGATCAGCCCCAGCATTTT
CASSYSEGDQPQHF
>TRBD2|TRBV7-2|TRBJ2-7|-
TGTGCCAGCAGCTTAACCCTAGGACTAGCGGCCCCCTACGAGCAGTACTTC
CASSLTLGLAAPYEQYF
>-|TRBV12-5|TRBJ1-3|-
TGTGCTAGTGGTTTGGCCGATTCCTCTGGAAACACCATATATTTT
CASGLADSSGNTIYF
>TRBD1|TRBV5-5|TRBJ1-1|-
TGTGCCAGCAGCCCGCAGGGACAGAAGGCTGAAGCTTTCTTT
CASSPQGQKAEAFF
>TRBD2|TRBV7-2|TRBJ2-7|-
TGTGCCACAAAACGGGGGGTCGGGAGCTACGAGCAGTACTTC
CATKRGVGSYEQYF
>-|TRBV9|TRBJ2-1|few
TGTGCCAGCAGCGCCCACCTTGGAGGGGAGCAGTTCTTC
CASSAHLGGEQFF
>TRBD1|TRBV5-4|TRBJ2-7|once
TGTGCCAGCAGCCCCGGACAGGGGGCTCCCCTCGAGCAGTACTTC
CASSPGQGAPLEQYF
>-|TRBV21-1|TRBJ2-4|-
TGTGCCAGCAGCAAAGCGCGGGTGGACAAAAACATTCAGTACTTC
CASSKARVDKNIQYF
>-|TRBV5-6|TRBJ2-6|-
TGTGCCAGCAGCTTGGCCCCCATCTCTGGGGCCAACGTCCTGACTTTC
CASSLAPISGANVLTF
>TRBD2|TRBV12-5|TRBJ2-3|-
TGTGCTAGTGGTCCCGGGGGGGCTGGCACAGATACGCAGTATTTT
CASGPGGAGTDTQYF
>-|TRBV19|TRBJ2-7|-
TGTGCCAGTAGTTCGCGGAGCGATTCCTACGAGCAGTACTTC
CASSSRSDSYEQYF
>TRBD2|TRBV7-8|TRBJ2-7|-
TGTGCCAGCAGCGACGGGACTAGCGGGTACGAGCAGTACTTC
CASSDGTSGYEQYF
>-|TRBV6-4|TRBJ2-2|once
TGTGCCAGCAGCCCCCAGGGAAACACCGGGGAGCTGTTTTTT
CASSPQGNTGELFF
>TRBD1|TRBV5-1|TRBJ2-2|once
TGCGCCAGCAGGTTACGGGACAGGGGTACCGGGGAGCTGTTTTTT
CASRLRDRGTGELFF
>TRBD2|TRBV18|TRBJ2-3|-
TGTGCCAGCTCACGGGGAAGGGCTAGCGGAAGGAACACAGATACGCAGTATTTT
CASSRGRASGRNTDTQYF
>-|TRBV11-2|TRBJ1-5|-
TGTGCCAGCAGCCCGACGGGGAATTCAAATCAGCCCCAGCATTTT
CASSPTGNSNQPQHF
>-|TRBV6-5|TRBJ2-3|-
TGTGCCAGCAGAGCCGGACCGGGCACAGATACGCAGTATTTT
CASRAGPGTDTQYF
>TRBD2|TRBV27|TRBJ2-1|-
TGTGCCAGCAGTCCGGGGACTAGCGGATACAATGAGCAGTTCTTC
CASSPGTSGYNEQFF
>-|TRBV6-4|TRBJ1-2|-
TGTGCCAGCAGTGACTTGGGGGAGGGCCCCGTCTATGGCTACACCTTC
CASSDLGEGPVYGYTF
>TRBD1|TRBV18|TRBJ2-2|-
TGTGCCAGCTACGACAGGGGGCTCGGCACCGGGGAGCTGTTTTTT
CASYDRGLGTGELFF
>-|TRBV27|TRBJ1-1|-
TGTGCCAGCAGGTCACAGCTATTGAACACTGAAGCTTTCTTT
CASRSQLLNTEAFF
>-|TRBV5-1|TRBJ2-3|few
TGCGCCAGCAGCTTGGCGGGGCGGACCACAGATACGCAGTATTTT
CASSLAGRTTDTQYF
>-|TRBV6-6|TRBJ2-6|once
TGTGCCAGCAGTTACTCAGGCATCTCTGGGGCCAACGTCCTGACTTTC
CASSYSGISGANVLTF
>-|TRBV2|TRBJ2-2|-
TGTGCCAGCACCCCGGGACACGCGTCGGTGGGCACCGGGGAGCTGTTTTTT
CASTPGHASVGTGELFF
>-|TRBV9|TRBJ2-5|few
TGTGCCAGCAGCGTGGCCCTTCAAGAGACCCAGTACTTC
CASSVALQETQYF
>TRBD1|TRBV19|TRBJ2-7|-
TGTGCCAGTAGAGAAGACAGGGCCACCTACGAGCAGTACTTC
CASREDRATYEQYF
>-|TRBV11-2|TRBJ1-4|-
TGTGCCAGCAGCTCAGCAGGCGCAACTAATGAAAAACTGTTTTTT
CASSSAGATNEKLFF
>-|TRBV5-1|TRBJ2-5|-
TGCGCCAGCAGCTTGGCCTTGGTCGGATCCCAAGAGACCCAGTACTTC
CASSLALVGSQETQYF
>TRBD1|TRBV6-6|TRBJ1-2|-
TGTGCCAGCAGTCACCGGGACAGGGGCATCTATGGCTACACCTTC
CASSHRDRGIYGYTF
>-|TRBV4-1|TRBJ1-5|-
TGCGCCAGCAGCCAAGGGGGGCAGGGGTATAGCAATCAGCCCCAGCATTTT
CASSQGGQGYSNQPQHF
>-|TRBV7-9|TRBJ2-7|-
TGTGCCAGCAGCTCAGCCATTATAGGATCCTACGAGCAGTACTTC
CASSSAIIGSYEQYF
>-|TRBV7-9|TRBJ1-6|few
TGTGCCAGCAGCTTAGGTGATTATAATTCACCCCTCCACTTT
CASSLGDYNSPLHF
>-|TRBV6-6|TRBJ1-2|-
TGTGCCAGCAGTTACTCCGACGTGTCTAACTATGGCTACACCTTC
CASSYSDVSNYGYTF
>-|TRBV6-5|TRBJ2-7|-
TGTGCCAGCAGTTCCGGGACTCCCTACGAGCAGTACTTC
CASSSGTPYEQYF
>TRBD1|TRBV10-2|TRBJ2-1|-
TGCGCCAGCAGTGAGGGGGACAGGTACAATGAGCAGTTCTTC
CASSEGDRYNEQFF
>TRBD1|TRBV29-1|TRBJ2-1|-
TGCAGCGTTGAAGGTGGTCGGACAGGGGGCTACAATGAGCAGTTCTTC
CSVEGGRTGGYNEQFF
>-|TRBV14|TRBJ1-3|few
TGTGCCAGCAGCGCCACGCGGGGGTTCGCTGGAAACACCATATATTTT
CASSATRGFAGNTIYF